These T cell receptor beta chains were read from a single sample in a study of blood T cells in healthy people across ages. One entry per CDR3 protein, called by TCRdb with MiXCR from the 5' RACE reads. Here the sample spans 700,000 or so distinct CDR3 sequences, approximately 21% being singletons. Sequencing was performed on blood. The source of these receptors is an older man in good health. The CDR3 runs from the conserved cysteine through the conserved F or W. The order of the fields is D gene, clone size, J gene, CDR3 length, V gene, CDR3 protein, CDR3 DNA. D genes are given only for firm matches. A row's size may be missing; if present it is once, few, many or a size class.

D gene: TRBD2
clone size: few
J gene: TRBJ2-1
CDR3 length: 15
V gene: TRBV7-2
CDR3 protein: CASSSKRGSYNEQFF
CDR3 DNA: TGTGCCAGCAGCTCGAAGCGGGGGAGTTACAATGAGCAGTTCTTC

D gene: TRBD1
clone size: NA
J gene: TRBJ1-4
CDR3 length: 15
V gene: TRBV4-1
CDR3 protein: CASSQIDRENEKLFF
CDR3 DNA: TGCGCCAGCAGCCAGATCGACAGGGAGAATGAAAAACTGTTTTTT

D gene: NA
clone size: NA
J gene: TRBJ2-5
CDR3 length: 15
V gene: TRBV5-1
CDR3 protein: CASSFRGFLGETQYF
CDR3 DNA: TGCGCCAGCAGCTTCAGAGGTTTCCTTGGAGAGACCCAGTACTTC

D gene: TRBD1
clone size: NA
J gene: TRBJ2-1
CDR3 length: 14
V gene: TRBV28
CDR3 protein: CASSLLNRGHEQFF
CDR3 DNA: TGTGCCAGCAGTTTATTAAACAGGGGACATGAGCAGTTCTTC

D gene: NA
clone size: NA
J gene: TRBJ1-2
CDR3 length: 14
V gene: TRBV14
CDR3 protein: CASSQGRGGYGYTF
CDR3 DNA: TGTGCCAGCAGCCAAGGCAGGGGTGGCTATGGCTACACCTTC

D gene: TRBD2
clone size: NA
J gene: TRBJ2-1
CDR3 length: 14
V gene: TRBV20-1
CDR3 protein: CSGLPLAGVVEQFF
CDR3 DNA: TGCAGTGGCCTACCACTAGCGGGAGTGGTTGAGCAGTTCTTC

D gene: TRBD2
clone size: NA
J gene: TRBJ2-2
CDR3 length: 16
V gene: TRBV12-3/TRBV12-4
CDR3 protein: CASSSRLAGGAGELFF
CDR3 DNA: TGTGCCAGCAGTTCCCGACTAGCGGGAGGGGCCGGGGAGCTGTTTTTT

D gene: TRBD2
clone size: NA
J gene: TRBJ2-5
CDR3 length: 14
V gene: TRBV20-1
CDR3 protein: CSARDSGSSKTQYF
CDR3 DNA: TGCAGTGCTAGAGATAGCGGGAGTAGCAAGACCCAGTACTTC

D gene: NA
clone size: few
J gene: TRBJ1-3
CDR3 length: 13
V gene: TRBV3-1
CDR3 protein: CASSQLSLNTIYF
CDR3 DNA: TGTGCCAGCAGCCAACTCAGCCTCAACACCATATATTTT

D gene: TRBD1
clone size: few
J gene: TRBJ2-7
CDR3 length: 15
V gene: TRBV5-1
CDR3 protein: CASSPDRGPFYEQYF
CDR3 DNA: TGCGCCAGCAGCCCGGACAGGGGGCCTTTCTACGAGCAGTACTTC

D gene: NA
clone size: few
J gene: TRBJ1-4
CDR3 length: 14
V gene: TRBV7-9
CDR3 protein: CASSLMGFDEKLFF
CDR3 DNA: TGTGCCAGCAGCTTAATGGGGTTCGATGAAAAACTGTTTTTT

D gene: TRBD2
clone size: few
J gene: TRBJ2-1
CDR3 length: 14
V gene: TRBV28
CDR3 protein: CASSLISGGGKQFF
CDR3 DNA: TGTGCCAGCAGTTTGATTAGCGGGGGGGGTAAGCAGTTCTTC

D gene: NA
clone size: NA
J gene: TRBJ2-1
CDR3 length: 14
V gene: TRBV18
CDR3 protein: CASSLGGRHNEQFF
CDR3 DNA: TGTGCCAGCTCACTGGGGGGGCGGCACAATGAGCAGTTCTTC

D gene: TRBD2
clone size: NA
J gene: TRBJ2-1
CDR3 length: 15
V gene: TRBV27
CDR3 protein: CASAGGNQVYNEQFF
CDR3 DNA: TGTGCCTCCGCGGGGGGTAACCAGGTTTACAATGAGCAGTTCTTC

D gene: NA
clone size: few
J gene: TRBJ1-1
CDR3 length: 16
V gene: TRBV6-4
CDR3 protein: CASGPSRKGGNTEAFF
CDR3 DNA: TGTGCCAGCGGGCCTTCCAGGAAGGGAGGGAACACTGAAGCTTTCTTT

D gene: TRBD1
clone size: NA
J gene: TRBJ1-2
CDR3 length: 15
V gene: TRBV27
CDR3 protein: CASSLLYDRDYGYTF
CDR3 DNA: TGTGCCAGCAGTTTACTGTATGACAGGGACTATGGCTACACCTTC

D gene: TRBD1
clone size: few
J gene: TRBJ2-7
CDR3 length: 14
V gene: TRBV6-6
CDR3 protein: CASSDGTGAYEQYF
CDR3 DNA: TGTGCCAGCAGTGACGGAACAGGGGCCTACGAGCAGTACTTC

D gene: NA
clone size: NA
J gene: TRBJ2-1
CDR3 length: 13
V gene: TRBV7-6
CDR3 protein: CASSFGEYNEQFF
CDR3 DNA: TGTGCCAGCAGCTTCGGAGAATACAATGAGCAGTTCTTC

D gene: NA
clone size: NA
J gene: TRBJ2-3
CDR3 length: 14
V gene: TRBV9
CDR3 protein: CASSVRDISDTQYF
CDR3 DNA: TGTGCCAGCAGCGTGAGGGACATATCAGATACGCAGTATTTT

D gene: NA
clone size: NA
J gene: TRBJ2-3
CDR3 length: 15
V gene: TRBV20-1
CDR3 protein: CSAGGWLGGPDTQYF
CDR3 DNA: TGCAGTGCGGGCGGGTGGCTGGGGGGGCCAGATACGCAGTATTTT

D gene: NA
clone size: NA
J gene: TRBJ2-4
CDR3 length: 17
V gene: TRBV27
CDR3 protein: CASSTQRGERAKNIQYF
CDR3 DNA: TGTGCCAGCAGTACCCAACGAGGGGAAAGGGCCAAAAACATTCAGTACTTC

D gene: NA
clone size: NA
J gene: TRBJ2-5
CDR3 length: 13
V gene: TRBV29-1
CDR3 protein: CSDRGFGRETQYF
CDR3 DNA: TGCAGCGACAGGGGTTTCGGGAGGGAGACCCAGTACTTC

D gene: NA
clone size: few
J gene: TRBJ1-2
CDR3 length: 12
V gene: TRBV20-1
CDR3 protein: CSAARGGYGYTF
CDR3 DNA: TGCAGTGCGGCTAGGGGGGGCTATGGCTACACCTTC

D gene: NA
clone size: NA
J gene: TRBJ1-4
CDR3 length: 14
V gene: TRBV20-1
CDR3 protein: CSATTMGSYEKLFF
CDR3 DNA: TGCAGTGCTACTACGATGGGCTCTTATGAAAAACTGTTTTTT

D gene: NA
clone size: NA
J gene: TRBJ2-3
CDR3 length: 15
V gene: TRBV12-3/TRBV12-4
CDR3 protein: CASRAPAGARDTQYF
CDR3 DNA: TGTGCCAGCAGAGCTCCGGCAGGGGCGAGAGATACGCAGTATTTT

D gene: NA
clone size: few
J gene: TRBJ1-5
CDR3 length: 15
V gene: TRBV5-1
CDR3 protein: CASSLGPPSNQPQHF
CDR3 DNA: TGCGCCAGCAGCTTGGGGCCACCTAGCAATCAGCCCCAGCATTTT

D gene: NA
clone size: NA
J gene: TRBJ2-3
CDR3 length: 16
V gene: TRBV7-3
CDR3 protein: CASSPQTDSSTDTQYF
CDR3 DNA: TGTGCCAGCAGCCCCCAAACCGACTCTAGCACAGATACGCAGTATTTT

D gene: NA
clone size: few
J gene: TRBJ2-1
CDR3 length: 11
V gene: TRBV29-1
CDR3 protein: CSVEATGEQFF
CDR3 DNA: TGCAGCGTTGAAGCCACTGGTGAGCAGTTCTTC

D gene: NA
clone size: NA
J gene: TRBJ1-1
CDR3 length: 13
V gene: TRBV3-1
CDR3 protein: CASSQVPNTEAFF
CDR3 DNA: TGTGCCAGCAGCCAAGTGCCGAACACTGAAGCTTTCTTT

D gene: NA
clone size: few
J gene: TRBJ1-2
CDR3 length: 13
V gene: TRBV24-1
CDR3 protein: CATSGWGNYGYTF
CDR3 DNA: TGTGCCACCAGTGGATGGGGTAACTATGGCTACACCTTC

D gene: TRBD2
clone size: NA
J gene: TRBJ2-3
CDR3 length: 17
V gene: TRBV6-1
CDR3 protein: CASSEVPSGGRTDTQYF
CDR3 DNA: TGTGCCAGCAGTGAAGTGCCTAGCGGGGGGCGCACAGATACGCAGTATTTT

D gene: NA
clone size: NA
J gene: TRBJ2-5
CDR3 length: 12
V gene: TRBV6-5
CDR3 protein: CASSYPGKTQYF
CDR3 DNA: TGTGCCAGCAGTTACCCCGGGAAGACCCAGTACTTC

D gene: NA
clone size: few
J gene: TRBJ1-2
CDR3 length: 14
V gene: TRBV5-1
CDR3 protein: CASSFEGYDYGYTF
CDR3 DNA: TGCGCCAGCAGCTTTGAAGGCTACGACTATGGCTACACCTTC

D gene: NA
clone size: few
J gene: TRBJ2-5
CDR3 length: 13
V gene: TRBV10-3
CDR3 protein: CAISPSGGETQYF
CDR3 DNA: TGTGCCATCAGCCCATCCGGGGGAGAGACCCAGTACTTC

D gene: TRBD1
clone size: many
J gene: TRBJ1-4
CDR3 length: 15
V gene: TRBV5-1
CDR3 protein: CASSWGGTGGEKLFF
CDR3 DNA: TGCGCCAGCAGTTGGGGCGGGACAGGAGGAGAAAAACTGTTTTTT

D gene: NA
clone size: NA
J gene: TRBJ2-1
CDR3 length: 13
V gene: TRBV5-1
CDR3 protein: CASSLPGTNEQFF
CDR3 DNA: TGCGCCAGCAGCTTGCCGGGAACCAATGAGCAGTTCTTC

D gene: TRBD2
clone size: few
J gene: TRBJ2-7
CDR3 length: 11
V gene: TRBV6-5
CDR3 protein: CASRRLADEVF
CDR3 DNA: TGTGCCAGCAGACGACTAGCGGACGAGGTCTTC

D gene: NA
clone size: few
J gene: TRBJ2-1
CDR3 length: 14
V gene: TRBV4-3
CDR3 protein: CASSWRSSYNEQFF
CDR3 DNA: TGCGCCAGCAGCTGGAGGTCCTCCTACAATGAGCAGTTCTTC

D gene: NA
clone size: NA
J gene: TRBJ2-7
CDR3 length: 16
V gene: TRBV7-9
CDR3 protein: CASSLFPTRGSYEQYF
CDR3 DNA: TGTGCCAGCAGCTTATTTCCCACACGGGGATCCTACGAGCAGTACTTC

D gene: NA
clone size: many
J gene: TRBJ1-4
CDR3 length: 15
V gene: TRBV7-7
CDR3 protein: CASSKGTAPNEKLFF
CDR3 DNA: TGTGCCAGCAGCAAAGGGACGGCCCCTAATGAAAAACTGTTTTTT

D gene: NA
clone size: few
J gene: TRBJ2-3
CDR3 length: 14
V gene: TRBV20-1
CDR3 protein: CSARPAGGTDTQYF
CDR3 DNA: TGCAGTGCTAGACCAGCGGGCGGCACAGATACGCAGTATTTT

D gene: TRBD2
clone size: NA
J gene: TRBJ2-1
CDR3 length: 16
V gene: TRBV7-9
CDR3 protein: CASSPGGLAGESEQFF
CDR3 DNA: TGTGCCAGCAGTCCCGGCGGGCTAGCGGGAGAAAGCGAGCAGTTCTTC